This TCR beta chain was identified during a study of T cell responses to AZD1222 COVID-19 vaccine. Study-level information: Pooling covered second doses at about 4 or about 12 weeks. Findings and limits, study-wide: Donors skewed white British and female; clonal diversity was possibly underestimated. Of spike-specific TCRs, nearly half reportedly target regions left unmutated in variants.

Using immunoSEQ multiplex PCR, the repertoire was profiled, and TCRdb retains in-frame clones only, with some absent. The sample consists of approximately 71,000 clones, over 60% of them appearing once. This CDR3 has 15 residues. Per the germline V gene, CDR1 is SGHTA and CDR2 is FQGNSA. V gave up 5 bases and J gave up 5 bases; unmatched junction bases: 10. With regard to this clone: What it binds is not known.

The gene calls are TRBV7-2 and TRBJ2-3, with 7 bases identical to TRBD2. Sequencing was performed on peripheral blood, taken on day 0 of AZD1222 vaccination. This receptor was obtained from an adult in good health. The CDR3 region has the DNA TGTGCCAGCAGCGCGCGCGGGGGTGCAATAGATACGCAGTATTTT. This codes for CASSARGGAIDTQYF.